The 23 T cell receptor beta chains below all came from one sample that was sequenced in a study of T cell responses to AZD1222 COVID-19 vaccine. Some clones are missing from TCRdb's copy, which holds only in-frame ones; the method was immunoSEQ multiplex PCR. The data show 150,000 to 200,000 clones, approximately 86% seen once. Sample: peripheral blood, taken 28 days after the second AZD1222 dose. These receptors were obtained from an adult who received the AZD1222 COVID-19 vaccine.

V usage is TRBV10-3 and J usage is TRBJ2-5; TRBD1 agrees at 11 bases. Germline loops: CDR1 ENHRY, CDR2 SYGVKD. This CDR3 contains 14 residues. V was clipped by 6 bases and J by 3 bases; unmatched bases: 3. The CDR3 DNA sequence: TGTGCCATCAGGGGGGACAGGGGGAAAGAGACCCAGTACTTC. Protein: CAIRGDRGKETQYF.

The chain uses TRBV3-1 (or the pseudogene TRBV3-2) and TRBJ1-5, with TRBD1 identical over 10 bases. The CDR3 has 21 amino acids. Trimming at V came to 1 base and at J to 6 bases, leaving 21 bases not matched to a gene. Germline-derived CDR1 and CDR2 are LGHDT and YNNKEL (reference sequence). This chain's CDR3 is CASSQGIWTGTGVHATQPQHF. The CDR3 DNA reads TGTGCCAGCAGCCAAGGAATCTGGACCGGGACAGGGGTTCATGCGACTCAGCCCCAGCATTTT.

The J gene is TRBJ1-1, the V gene TRBV12-5; unclear D gene. Trimming removed 5 bases at V and 3 bases at J, with 10 bases between. The CDR3 length is 13 residues. The germline gives CDR1 LGHNT, CDR2 FRNRAP. CDR3 bases: TGTGCTAGTGGTCCCCAGTCCGACACTGAAGCTTTCTTT. Protein sequence: CASGPQSDTEAFF.

V usage is TRBV4-3 and J usage is TRBJ1-1; a possible D gene is TRBD1 (6 bases). Trimming took 0 bases from V and 7 from J, leaving 12 bases between them. CDR3 length: 14 amino acids. Germline-derived CDR1 and CDR2 are LGHNA and YSLEER. The CDR3 spells CASSQDLGQLEAFF. DNA of the CDR3: TGCGCCAGCAGCCAAGACCTCGGACAGCTTGAAGCTTTCTTT.

This clone was found once. The CDR3 protein is CASSEARGNTGELFF. The CDR3 bases are TGCGCCAGCAGTGAGGCCAGGGGAAACACCGGGGAGCTGTTTTTT. The genes are TRBV10-1 and TRBJ2-2, with TRBD1 as a possible D gene (6 bases). CDR3 length: 15 amino acids. Germline lookup yields CDR1 WNHNN and CDR2 SYGVQD (reference sequence). Between the trimmed V and J ends, which lost 2 bases and 2 bases, there was a span of 9 bases.

The chain couples TRBV7-9 to TRBJ2-1; 9 bases agree with TRBD2. This CDR3 is built from 14 residues. V was clipped by 5 bases and J by 5 bases; unmatched bases: 4. The germline gives CDR1 SEHNR, CDR2 FQNEAQ (reference sequence). Here the CDR3 reads CASSLSGGHNEQFF. CDR3 bases: TGTGCCAGCAGCCTTAGCGGGGGCCACAATGAGCAGTTCTTC.

The genes are TRBV5-1 and TRBJ1-1, with 9 positions matching TRBD1. The CDR3 length is 15 residues. Trimming at V came to 3 bases and at J to 4 bases, leaving 7 bases not matched to a gene. CDR1 and CDR2 from the germline V gene are SGHRS and YFSETQ. The DNA for the CDR3 is TGCGCCAGCAGCTCCCTGACAGGGGGAAGCACTGAAGCTTTCTTT. Translating it yields CASSSLTGGSTEAFF. Supplemented by reference TRBV5-1 and TRBJ1-1, the full variable domain reads KAGVTQTPRYLIKTRGQQVTLSCSPISGHRSVSWYQQTPGQGLQFLFEYFSETQRNKGNFPGRFSGRQFSNSRSEMNVSTLELGDSALYLCASSSLTGGSTEAFFGQGTRLTVV.

The chain combines TRBV5-1 with TRBJ2-7; D uncertain. Trimming took 0 bases from V and 0 from J, leaving 7 bases between them. The germline V gene encodes CDR1 SGHRS and CDR2 YFSETQ. CDR3 size: 14 residues. The DNA of the CDR3 is TGCGCCAGCAGCTTGGAAACGGGCTCCTACGAGCAGTACTTC. It codes for CASSLETGSYEQYF.

The chain joins TRBV27 to TRBJ2-3; D could derive from TRBD1 or TRBD2 (5 bases each). The CDR3 runs 12 residues. V lost 7 bases, J lost 3 bases, and 8 bases lay in between. Germline CDR1 MNHEY, CDR2 SMNVEV (reference sequence). The CDR3 DNA is TGTGCCAGCATGGGGGAGACAGATACGCAGTATTTT. Translation gives CASMGETDTQYF.

The genes are TRBV2 and TRBJ2-2, with D tentatively TRBD1 or TRBD2 (5 bases each). V was clipped by 5 bases and J by 2 bases, with 18 bases between them. This CDR3 contains 17 residues. Germline-derived CDR1 and CDR2 are SNHLY and FYNNEI. The CDR3 is CASSRTTSWDNTGELFF. CDR3 coding DNA: TGTGCCAGCAGTCGGACCACCTCATGGGACAACACCGGGGAGCTGTTTTTT.

This clone was counted only a few times. The chain recombines TRBV13 with TRBJ2-1, with TRBD2 matching over 14 bases. Germline CDR1 PRHDT, CDR2 FYEKMQ (reference sequence). The trim removed 0 bases at V and 2 bases at J, leaving 0 bases unmatched. The CDR3 totals 17 residues. The CDR3 region is CASSLGGLAGAYNEQFF. DNA of the CDR3: TGTGCCAGCAGCTTAGGGGGACTAGCGGGAGCCTACAATGAGCAGTTCTTC. Drawing the rest from reference TRBV13 and TRBJ2-1, the complete variable domain is AAGVIQSPRHLIKEKRETATLKCYPIPRHDTVYWYQQGPGQDPQFLISFYEKMQSDKGSIPDRFSAQQFSDYHSELNMSSLELGDSALYFCASSLGGLAGAYNEQFFGPGTRLTVL.

This clone was detected only once. The chain uses TRBV13 and TRBJ2-7, with 11 bases fitting TRBD2. CDR1 PRHDT and CDR2 FYEKMQ come from the germline V gene (reference sequence). The ends lost 0 bases at V and 0 bases at J; junction bases unmatched: 4. The CDR3 is made up of 17 amino acids. The CDR3 loop reads CASSLGLLAGASYEQYF. DNA of the CDR3: TGTGCCAGCAGCTTAGGCCTACTAGCGGGGGCCTCCTACGAGCAGTACTTC.

The chain carries TRBV6-5 and TRBJ1-5; 8 bases match TRBD1. Germline V gene data show CDR1 as MNHEY and CDR2 as SVGAGI. CDR3 length: 15 residues. V shed 4 bases, J shed 2 bases, and the junction held 4 bases outside the gene matches. The CDR3: CASSSTGAGNQPQHF. DNA of the CDR3: TGTGCCAGCAGTTCGACAGGGGCTGGCAATCAGCCCCAGCATTTT.

The chain has TRBV7-9 and TRBJ2-7, with D possibly being TRBD1 or TRBD2 (5 bases each). The V end lost 3 bases, the J end lost 2 bases, and 20 bases lay between the germline ends. The germline V gene has CDR1 SEHNR and CDR2 FQNEAQ (reference sequence). CDR3 length equals 17 residues. CDR3 DNA sequence: TGTGCCAGCAGCTTTTTCCCCGGGGCTACATCAACCTACGAGCAGTACTTC. Amino acid sequence: CASSFFPGATSTYEQYF. Variable domain in full (rest from reference TRBV7-9 and TRBJ2-7): DTGVSQNPRHKITKRGQNVTFRCDPISEHNRLYWYRQTLGQGPEFLTYFQNEAQLEKSRLLSDRFSAERPKGSFSTLEIQRTEQGDSAMYLCASSFFPGATSTYEQYFGPGTRLTVT.

This clone was observed once. V is TRBV20-1 and J is TRBJ1-3; 8 nucleotides match TRBD1. This CDR3 has 14 amino acids. The V and J ends lost 3 bases and 0 bases, in that order; junction bases with no gene match: 1. From germline, CDR1 is DFQATT and CDR2 SNEGSKA (reference sequence). DNA of the CDR3: TGCAGTGCTAGTCAGGGGGCCTCTGGAAACACCATATATTTT. Its translation: CSASQGASGNTIYF.

The chain joins TRBV6-5 to TRBJ2-7; TRBD1 is a possible D gene (5 bases). This CDR3 comprises 14 residues. Germline V gene sequence: CDR1 MNHEY, CDR2 SVGAGI. Trimming pared 2 bases from V and 6 bases from J, leaving 14 bases between. The CDR3 protein is CASSYLGALGEQYF. CDR3 nucleotides: TGTGCCAGCAGTTACCTAGGGGCCCTAGGCGAGCAGTACTTC.

The chain carries TRBV11-2 and TRBJ1-3, with no clear D. The length of the CDR3 is 17 residues. V was clipped by 2 bases and J by 0 bases, with 14 bases between them. Germline V gene data show CDR1 as SGHAT and CDR2 as FQNNGV. The DNA of the CDR3 is TGTGCCAGCAGCTTAATATCTACTTCTTTCTCTGGAAACACCATATATTTT. It codes for CASSLISTSFSGNTIYF. The full variable domain, with the rest looked up from reference TRBV11-2 and TRBJ1-3, is EAGVAQSPRYKIIEKRQSVAFWCNPISGHATLYWYQQILGQGPKLLIQFQNNGVVDDSQLPKDRFSAERLKGVDSTLKIQPAKLEDSAVYLCASSLISTSFSGNTIYFGEGSWLTVV.

The J gene is TRBJ2-5, the V gene TRBV4-2; TRBD2 matches at 15 bases. The V gene's germline CDR1 is LGHNA and CDR2 YNFKEQ. The CDR3 extends over 18 amino acids. The ends lost 0 bases at V and 4 bases at J; junction bases unmatched: 6. The CDR3 DNA follows: TGTGCCAGCAGCCAAGACCGGACTAGCGGGGGGGCAAGAGAGACCCAGTACTTC. This sequence encodes CASSQDRTSGGARETQYF.

The genes are TRBV6-1 and TRBJ1-1; D is unclear. V gave up 2 bases and J gave up 7 bases, with 5 bases separating them. CDR3 length equals 11 residues. Germline CDR1 reads MNHNS; CDR2 reads SASEGT. The CDR3 loop reads CASSERDEAFF. CDR3 nucleotide sequence: TGTGCCAGCAGTGAACGGGATGAAGCTTTCTTT.

Written as DNA, the CDR3 is TGTGCCAGCAGTTACAGTCCGGGACAGTCCAATCAGCCCCAGCATTTT. Residues: CASSYSPGQSNQPQHF. The chain recombines TRBV6-5 with TRBJ1-5, with TRBD1 identical over 7 bases. Germline CDR1 reads MNHEY; CDR2 reads SVGAGI. The CDR3 covers 16 residues. With V trimmed by 2 bases and J by 3 bases, 7 bases remained unmatched.

The V gene is TRBV28, the J gene TRBJ1-2; D remains unclear. Per germline, CDR1 MDHEN and CDR2 SYDVKM. CDR3 size: 13 residues. V dropped 1 base and J dropped 8 bases, with 11 bases sitting between them. The CDR3 DNA is TGTGCCAGCAGTTTATTGGGGTCTGGAGGCTACACCTTC. Translation: CASSLLGSGGYTF.

This sequence joins TRBV7-2 and TRBJ2-7; tentatively, D is TRBD2 (5 bases). Per the germline V gene, CDR1 is SGHTA and CDR2 is FQGNSA. Between the trimmed V and J ends, which lost 2 bases and 2 bases, there was a span of 13 bases. CDR3 length equals 15 residues. CDR3 sequence reads: CASSLSGGLPYEQYF. DNA for the CDR3: TGTGCCAGCAGCTTATCAGGCGGGCTCCCCTACGAGCAGTACTTC.

V is TRBV9 and J is TRBJ1-1; D is undetermined. Germline V lookup: CDR1 SGDLS, CDR2 YYNGEE. The V and J ends lost 4 bases and 7 bases respectively, with 14 bases between them. The CDR3 spans 13 residues. The CDR3: CASSPREANEAFF. CDR3 DNA: TGTGCCAGCAGCCCCCGAGAAGCTAATGAAGCTTTCTTT.